This TCR beta chain was observed in a study of T-cell memory formation after mild COVID-19. The germline gives CDR1 MGHRA, CDR2 YSYEKL. This CDR3 contains 15 residues. Losses at the gene ends were 4 bases for V and 2 bases for J; bases not matched to a gene: 6. Each CDR3 protein is one row after TCRdb ran MiXCR on the 5' RACE reads. The sample yields around 400,000 distinct CDR3 sequences, around 24% seen once. Findings of the study overall: The second-wave clones peaking on day 37 were not confirmed as SARS-CoV-2-specific. Clones which contracted sat mainly in CM and EM if CD4+, and in EMRA if CD8+.

As for this clonotype: Its target is unknown.

This receptor was identified in an adult woman who had mild COVID-19 (a few samples of this study predate the infection). Cell type and time point are not known. V usage is TRBV4-1 and J usage is TRBJ2-7; 9 nucleotides align to TRBD1. Material: PBMCs or a T cell subset sorted from them (not recorded which). The DNA for the CDR3 is TGCGCCAGCAGCCGAGAGGGGACAGGGACCTACGAGCAGTACTTC. The encoded protein is CASSREGTGTYEQYF.